One sample yielded the 18 T cell receptor beta chains listed below, sequenced in a study of shared clonotypes between healthy human individuals. It was CD45RO-negative cells, positively selected for CCR7, that made up naive CD8 cells, with terminally differentiated effector memory CD45RA+ cells excluded. Libraries were prepared by immunoSEQ multiplex PCR; TCRdb keeps only in-frame clonotypes and omits some of them. The table includes some 1,900,000 clones, approximately 94% detected once. Sequenced: naive CD8+ T cells sorted from blood. All receptors come from a man aged 18 to 35 in good health.

CDR3 loop: CASSQGDYVGNQPQHF. The DNA for the CDR3 is TGTGCCAGCTCACAGGGGGATTACGTGGGCAATCAGCCCCAGCATTTT. The chain recombines TRBV18 with TRBJ1-5; TRBD1 is a possible D gene (6 bases). V was cut by 4 bases and J by 2 bases, with 15 bases left in between. The germline V gene has CDR1 KGHSH and CDR2 LQKENI. The CDR3 consists of 16 residues.

The chain is built from TRBV19 and TRBJ1-4; D remains unclear. From germline, CDR1 is LNHDA and CDR2 SQIVND (reference sequence). The CDR3 has 15 amino acids. The germline V and J ends were trimmed by 4 bases and 0 bases, with 9 bases remaining between them. The CDR3 DNA reads as TGTGCCAGTAGTACGGACGGTGCAACTAATGAAAAACTGTTTTTT. Translated: CASSTDGATNEKLFF.

A note on this clone: Other DNA sequences within the sample encode an identical CDR3. The chain has TRBV28 and TRBJ2-1, with a possible D match to TRBD1 (6 bases). Germline V gives CDR1 MDHEN, CDR2 SYDVKM. V lost 3 bases and J 7 bases, leaving 7 bases between the germline ends. The CDR3 covers 12 residues. CDR3 nucleotide sequence: TGTGCCAGCAGTTTGACAGGAAATGAGCAGTTCTTC. Its protein is CASSLTGNEQFF.

The chain is built from TRBV5-4 and TRBJ2-5, with D unresolved. Trimming pared 4 bases from V and 5 bases from J, leaving 15 bases between. CDR1 and CDR2 (germline): SGHNT, YYREEE (reference sequence). CDR3 size: 14 residues. CDR3 coding DNA: TGTGCCAGCAGCAAACCCGAGCTTGGGGAGACCCAGTACTTC. It specifies CASSKPELGETQYF.

The chain uses TRBV5-6 and TRBJ1-2; no firm D call. The V and J ends lost 0 bases and 3 bases respectively, with 9 bases between them. Per germline, CDR1 SGHDT and CDR2 YYEEEE. CDR3 length: 14 residues. Here the CDR3 DNA reads TGTGCCAGCAGCTTGGGCTCGACATACTATGGCTACACCTTC. This encodes CASSLGSTYYGYTF.

Concerning this clone itself: The same CDR3 can be traced to other DNA sequences in this sample. The V call is TRBV5-1, the J call TRBJ2-7, with TRBD1 identical over 7 bases. This CDR3 is 14 amino acids long. V was clipped by 3 bases and J by 2 bases; unmatched bases: 5. Germline-derived CDR1 and CDR2 are SGHRS and YFSETQ. The CDR3 here is CASSSPGQTYEQYF. In nucleotides, the CDR3 is TGCGCCAGCAGCTCACCGGGACAGACCTACGAGCAGTACTTC. Full variable domain (remainder filled in from reference TRBV5-1 and TRBJ2-7): KAGVTQTPRYLIKTRGQQVTLSCSPISGHRSVSWYQQTPGQGLQFLFEYFSETQRNKGNFPGRFSGRQFSNSRSEMNVSTLELGDSALYLCASSSPGQTYEQYFGPGTRLTVT.

The chain has TRBV2 and TRBJ2-3; 7 bases align to TRBD2. From germline, CDR1 is SNHLY and CDR2 FYNNEI. The V segment lost 9 bases and the J segment 2 bases; nucleotides outside the gene matches: 5. The CDR3 loop spans 13 amino acids. The CDR3 sequence is CARAGLPTDTQYF. CDR3 nucleotides: TGTGCCAGAGCGGGGCTTCCCACAGATACGCAGTATTTT.

This sequence joins TRBV30 and TRBJ2-1, with D tentatively TRBD2 (6 bases). The CDR3 runs 12 residues. Germline V gives CDR1 GTSNPN, CDR2 SVGIG (reference sequence). Deletions cut 8 bases from V and 10 bases from J, with 18 bases between. The CDR3 bases are TGTGCCGGGCAGGACTACCTTGGGGAGCAGTTCTTC. It specifies CAGQDYLGEQFF. The whole variable domain, filled in from reference TRBV30 and TRBJ2-1, reads SQTIHQWPATLVQPVGSPLSLECTVEGTSNPNLYWYRQAAGRGLQLLFYSVGIGQISSEVPQNLSASRPQDRQFILSSKKLLLSDSGFYLCAGQDYLGEQFFGPGTRLTVL.

The rearrangement uses TRBV27 and TRBJ1-2; D might be TRBD1 (6 bases). The V gene's germline CDR1 is MNHEY and CDR2 SMNVEV (reference sequence). V was clipped by 6 bases and J by 6 bases, with 14 bases between them. This CDR3 is 13 amino acids long. The CDR3 sequence is CASRPQGIDGYTF. The DNA for the CDR3 is TGTGCCAGCAGACCACAGGGTATTGATGGCTACACCTTC.

Comments on this clone: The sample has other DNA sequences that encode this CDR3 too. V usage is TRBV5-6 and J usage is TRBJ2-5, with D unclear. Germline V gene data show CDR1 as SGHDT and CDR2 as YYEEEE. The length of the CDR3 is 11 residues. V lost 3 bases, J lost 1 base, and 1 base lay in between. DNA of the CDR3: TGTGCCAGCAGCTCCCAAGAGACCCAGTACTTC. Protein: CASSSQETQYF.

This clone was observed a handful of times. The V and J genes are TRBV7-2 and TRBJ1-5; TRBD1 matches 9 bases. Germline CDR1 reads SGHTA; CDR2 reads FQGNSA. CDR3 size: 16 residues. V was clipped by 0 bases and J by 3 bases; unmatched bases: 3. The CDR3 DNA reads as TGTGCCAGCAGCTTAGCAGGACAGGGGATCAATCAGCCCCAGCATTTT. Translation: CASSLAGQGINQPQHF.

This clone was seen a single time. The chain couples TRBV5-1 to TRBJ2-3; TRBD1 aligns across 10 bases. CDR1 and CDR2 (germline): SGHRS, YFSETQ. J was trimmed by 0 bases and V by 1 base; bases with no gene match: 2. This CDR3 is built from 16 residues. CDR3 in DNA: TGCGCCAGCAGCTTGTGGGGACAGGGGAGCACAGATACGCAGTATTTT. This sequence encodes CASSLWGQGSTDTQYF.

The chain has TRBV28 and TRBJ2-4; TRBD1 agrees at 7 bases. The CDR3 extends over 15 amino acids. CDR1 and CDR2 (germline): MDHEN, SYDVKM. J gave up 0 bases and V 7 bases, and 6 bases lay outside the gene matches. For the CDR3, the DNA is TGTGCCAGCAAACGACAGGGCTCAGCCAAAAACATTCAGTACTTC. Amino acid sequence: CASKRQGSAKNIQYF.

This clone occurred a few times. V gene TRBV10-1 combines with J gene TRBJ1-6; tentative D call: TRBD1 (5 bases). V dropped 4 bases and J dropped 13 bases, with 14 bases sitting between them. Germline V gene lookup returns CDR1 WNHNN and CDR2 SYGVQD (reference sequence). The CDR3 is made up of 13 amino acids. The CDR3 protein is CASSASGTVPLHF. CDR3 nucleotides: TGCGCCAGCAGTGCGTCCGGGACCGTCCCCCTCCACTTT.

The CDR3, as DNA: TGTGCCAGCAGTGGCCGACAGAGCACAGATACGCAGTATTTT. It specifies CASSGRQSTDTQYF. The rearrangement uses TRBV27 and TRBJ2-3; possible D gene TRBD1, 5 bases. The length of the CDR3 is 14 residues. V lost 5 bases and J lost 0, with 9 bases in between. In germline, CDR1 is MNHEY, CDR2 SMNVEV (reference sequence).

The sample holds one count of this clone. Additional DNA sequences in this sample encode the identical CDR3. V and J are TRBV28 and TRBJ1-2; weak D call: TRBD1 (5 bases). V lost 2 bases, J lost 7 bases, and 11 bases lay in between. Germline V gives CDR1 MDHEN, CDR2 SYDVKM. The CDR3 consists of 13 residues. CDR3 sequence reads: CASSLRGGGGYTF. The CDR3 nucleotides read TGTGCCAGCAGTTTACGTGGCGGGGGTGGCTACACCTTC.

This rearrangement joins TRBV5-5 to TRBJ2-7, with 11 positions matching TRBD2. CDR3 length equals 14 residues. J was trimmed by 6 bases and V by 0 bases; bases with no gene match: 2. CDR1 and CDR2 (germline): SGHKS, YYEKEE (reference sequence). CDR3 region: CASSLELAGVEQYF. CDR3 DNA: TGTGCCAGCAGCTTGGAACTAGCGGGAGTCGAGCAGTACTTC.

The J gene is TRBJ1-5, the V gene TRBV4-1, with TRBD1 matching over 9 bases. With 3 bases clipped from V and 7 bases from J, the junction kept 7 bases outside the gene matches. CDR1 and CDR2 from the germline V gene are MGHRA and YSYEKL. The CDR3 is made up of 15 amino acids. The CDR3 reads CASSHPGTGYQPQHF. The CDR3 DNA sequence: TGCGCCAGCAGCCACCCCGGGACAGGGTACCAGCCCCAGCATTTT.